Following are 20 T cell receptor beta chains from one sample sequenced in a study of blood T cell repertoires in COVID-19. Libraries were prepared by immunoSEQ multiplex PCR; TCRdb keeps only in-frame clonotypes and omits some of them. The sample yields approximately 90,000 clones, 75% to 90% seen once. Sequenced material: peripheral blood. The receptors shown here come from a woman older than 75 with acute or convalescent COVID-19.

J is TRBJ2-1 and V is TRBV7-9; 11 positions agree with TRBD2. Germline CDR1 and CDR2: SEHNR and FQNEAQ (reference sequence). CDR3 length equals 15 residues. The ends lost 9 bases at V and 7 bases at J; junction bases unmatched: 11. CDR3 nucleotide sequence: TGTGCCAGTACCAAACCGGGACTAGCGGTAAATGAGCAGTTCTTC. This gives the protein CASTKPGLAVNEQFF.

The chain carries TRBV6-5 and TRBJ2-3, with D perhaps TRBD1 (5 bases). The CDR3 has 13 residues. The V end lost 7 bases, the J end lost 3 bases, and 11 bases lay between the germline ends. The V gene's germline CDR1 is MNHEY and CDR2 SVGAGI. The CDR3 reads CASTAPGTDTQYF. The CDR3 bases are TGTGCCAGCACCGCACCAGGGACAGATACGCAGTATTTT.

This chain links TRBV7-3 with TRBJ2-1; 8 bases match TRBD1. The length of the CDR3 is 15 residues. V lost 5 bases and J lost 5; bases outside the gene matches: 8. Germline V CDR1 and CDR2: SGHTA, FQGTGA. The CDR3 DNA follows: TGTGCCAGCAGCCCAGGACAGGGTTTCGACAATGAGCAGTTCTTC. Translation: CASSPGQGFDNEQFF.

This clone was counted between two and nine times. The CDR3 DNA reads as TGTGCCAGCAGTTCAGGCACCCGCGACTACGAGCAGTACTTC. This translates into CASSSGTRDYEQYF. The chain links TRBV6-6 to TRBJ2-7; D unresolved. The CDR3 sequence is 14 residues long. V lost 4 bases and J 3 bases, leaving 13 bases between the germline ends. Germline V gene sequence: CDR1 MNHNY, CDR2 SVGAGI (reference sequence).

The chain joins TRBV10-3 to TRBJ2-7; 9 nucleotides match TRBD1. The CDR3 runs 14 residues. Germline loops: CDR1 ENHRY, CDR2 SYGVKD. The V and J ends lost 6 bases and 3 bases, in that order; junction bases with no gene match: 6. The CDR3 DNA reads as TGTGCCATCAGCGGCGGGACAGGGATCTACGAGCAGTACTTC. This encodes CAISGGTGIYEQYF.

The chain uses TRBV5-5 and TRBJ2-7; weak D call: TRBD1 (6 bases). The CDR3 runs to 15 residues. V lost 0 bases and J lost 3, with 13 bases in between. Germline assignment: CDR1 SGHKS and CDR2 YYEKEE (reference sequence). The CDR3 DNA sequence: TGTGCCAGCAGCTTGGGAGGGACACGAATCTACGAGCAGTACTTC. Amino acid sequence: CASSLGGTRIYEQYF.

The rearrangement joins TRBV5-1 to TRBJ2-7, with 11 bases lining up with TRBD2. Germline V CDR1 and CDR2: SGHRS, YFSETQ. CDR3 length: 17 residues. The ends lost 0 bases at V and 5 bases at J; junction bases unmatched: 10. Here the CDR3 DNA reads TGCGCCAGCAGCTTGGGGGGAACTAGCGGGGGCCGTGACGAGCAGTACTTC. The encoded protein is CASSLGGTSGGRDEQYF.

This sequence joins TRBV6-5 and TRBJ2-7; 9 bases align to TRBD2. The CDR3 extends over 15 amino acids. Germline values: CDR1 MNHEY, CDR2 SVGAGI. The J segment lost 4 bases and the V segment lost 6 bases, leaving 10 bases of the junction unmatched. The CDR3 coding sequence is TGTGCCAGCAGGACTTCGGGTAGCGGGGGATACGAGCAGTACTTC. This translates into CASRTSGSGGYEQYF.

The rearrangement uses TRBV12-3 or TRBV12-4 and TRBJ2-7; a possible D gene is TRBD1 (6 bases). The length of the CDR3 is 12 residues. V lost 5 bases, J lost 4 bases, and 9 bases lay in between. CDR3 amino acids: CASSQGFYEQYF. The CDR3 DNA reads TGTGCCAGCAGTCAGGGGTTTTACGAGCAGTACTTC.

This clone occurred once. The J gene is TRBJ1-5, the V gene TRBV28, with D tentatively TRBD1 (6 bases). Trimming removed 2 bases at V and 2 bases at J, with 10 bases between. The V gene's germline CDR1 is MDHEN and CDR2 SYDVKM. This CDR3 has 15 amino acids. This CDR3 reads CASSLAGAGNQPQHF. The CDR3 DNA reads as TGTGCCAGCAGTTTAGCGGGGGCCGGCAATCAGCCCCAGCATTTT. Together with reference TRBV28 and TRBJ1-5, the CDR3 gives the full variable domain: DVKVTQSSRYLVKRTGEKVFLECVQDMDHENMFWYRQDPGLGLRLIYFSYDVKMKEKGDIPEGYSVSREKKERFSLILESASTNQTSMYLCASSLAGAGNQPQHFGDGTRLSIL.

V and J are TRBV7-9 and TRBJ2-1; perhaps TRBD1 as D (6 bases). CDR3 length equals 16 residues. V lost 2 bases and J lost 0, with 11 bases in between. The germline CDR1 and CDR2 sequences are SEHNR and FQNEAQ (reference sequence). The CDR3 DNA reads TGTGCCAGCAGCTTACAGGGGTCTAGCTCCTACAATGAGCAGTTCTTC. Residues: CASSLQGSSSYNEQFF.

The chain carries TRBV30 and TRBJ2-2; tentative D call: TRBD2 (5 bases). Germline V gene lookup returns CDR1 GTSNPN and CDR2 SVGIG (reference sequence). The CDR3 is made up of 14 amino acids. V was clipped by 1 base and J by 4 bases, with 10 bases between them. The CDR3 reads CAWSGGPVTGELFF. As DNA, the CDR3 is TGTGCCTGGAGTGGCGGGCCGGTCACCGGGGAGCTGTTTTTT.

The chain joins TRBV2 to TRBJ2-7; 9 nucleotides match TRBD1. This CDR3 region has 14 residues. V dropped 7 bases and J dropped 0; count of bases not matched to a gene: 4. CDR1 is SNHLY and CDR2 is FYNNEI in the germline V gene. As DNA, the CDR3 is TGTGCCAGCACCCCGGACAGGGGCTCCTACGAGCAGTACTTC. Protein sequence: CASTPDRGSYEQYF.

This CDR3 reads CASSLGVGGGSYNEQFF. CDR3 nucleotide sequence: TGTGCCAGCAGCTTAGGTGTGGGCGGGGGCTCCTACAATGAGCAGTTCTTC. The chain uses TRBV7-9 and TRBJ2-1; 7 positions agree with TRBD2. Germline V lookup: CDR1 SEHNR, CDR2 FQNEAQ (reference sequence). The CDR3 totals 17 residues. Unmatched junction bases numbered 6, after V lost 1 base and J lost 0 bases.

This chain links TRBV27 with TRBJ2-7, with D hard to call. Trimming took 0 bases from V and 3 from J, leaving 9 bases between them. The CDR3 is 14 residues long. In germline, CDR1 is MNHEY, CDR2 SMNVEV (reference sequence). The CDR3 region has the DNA TGTGCCAGCAGTTTATCGTTCCAGGACTACGAGCAGTACTTC. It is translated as CASSLSFQDYEQYF.

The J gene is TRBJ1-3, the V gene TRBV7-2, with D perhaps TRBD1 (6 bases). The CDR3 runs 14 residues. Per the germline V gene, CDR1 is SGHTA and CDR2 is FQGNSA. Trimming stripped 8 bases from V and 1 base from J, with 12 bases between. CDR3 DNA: TGTGCCAGCGAAGCAGGGGCTTCTGGAAACACCATATATTTT. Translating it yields CASEAGASGNTIYF.

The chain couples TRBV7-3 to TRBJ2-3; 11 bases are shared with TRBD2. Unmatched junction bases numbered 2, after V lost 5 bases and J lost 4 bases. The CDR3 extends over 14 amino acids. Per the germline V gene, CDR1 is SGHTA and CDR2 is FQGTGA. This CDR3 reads CASSPSGGPDTQYF. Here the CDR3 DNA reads TGTGCCAGCAGCCCTAGCGGGGGGCCAGATACGCAGTATTTT.

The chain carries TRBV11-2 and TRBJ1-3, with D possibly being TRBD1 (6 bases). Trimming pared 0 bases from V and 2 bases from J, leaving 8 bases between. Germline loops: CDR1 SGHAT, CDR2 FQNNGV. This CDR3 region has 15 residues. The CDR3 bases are TGTGCCAGCAGCTTAGAGGGGGCAACTGGAAACACCATATATTTT. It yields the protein CASSLEGATGNTIYF.

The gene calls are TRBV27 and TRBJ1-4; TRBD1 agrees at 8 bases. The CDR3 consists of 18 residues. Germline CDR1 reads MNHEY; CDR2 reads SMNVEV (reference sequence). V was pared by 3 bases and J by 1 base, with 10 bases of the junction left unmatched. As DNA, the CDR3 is TGTGCCAGCAGTTTCTTCAGGGGGCGTCGAGGAACTAATGAAAAACTGTTTTTT. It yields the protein CASSFFRGRRGTNEKLFF.

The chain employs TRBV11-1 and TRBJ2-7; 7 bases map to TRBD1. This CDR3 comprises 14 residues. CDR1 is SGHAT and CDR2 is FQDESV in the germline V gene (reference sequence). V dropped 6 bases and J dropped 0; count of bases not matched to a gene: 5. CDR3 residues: CASSMTGTSYEQYF. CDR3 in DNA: TGTGCCAGCAGTATGACAGGGACCTCCTACGAGCAGTACTTC.